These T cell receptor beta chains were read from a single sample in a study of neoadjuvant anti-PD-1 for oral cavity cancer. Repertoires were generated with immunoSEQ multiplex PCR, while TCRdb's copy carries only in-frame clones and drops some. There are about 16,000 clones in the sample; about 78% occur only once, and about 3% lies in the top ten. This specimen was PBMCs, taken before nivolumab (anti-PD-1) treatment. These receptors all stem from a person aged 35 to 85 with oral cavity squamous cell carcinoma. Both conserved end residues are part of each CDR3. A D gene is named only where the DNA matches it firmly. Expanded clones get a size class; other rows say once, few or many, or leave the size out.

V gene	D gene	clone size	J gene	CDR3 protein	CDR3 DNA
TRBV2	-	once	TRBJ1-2	CASSDVKVAGYTF	TGTGCCAGCAGTGACGTTAAGGTGGCTGGCTACACCTTC
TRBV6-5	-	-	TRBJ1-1	CASTPVSGLSTEAFF	TGTGCCAGCACCCCGGTTTCGGGGTTATCCACTGAAGCTTTCTTT
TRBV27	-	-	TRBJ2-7	CASSPWTIRREQYF	TGTGCCAGCAGTCCCTGGACCATACGTAGGGAGCAGTACTTC
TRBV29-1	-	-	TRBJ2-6	CSVEQGISGANVLTF	TGCAGCGTTGAGCAGGGAATCTCTGGGGCCAACGTCCTGACTTTC
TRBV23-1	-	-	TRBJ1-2	CASSPPGLRTYGYTF	TGCGCCAGCAGCCCACCGGGACTTAGGACCTATGGCTACACCTTC
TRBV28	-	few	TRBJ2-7	CASRAYMTSYEQYF	TGTGCCAGCAGAGCCTACATGACATCCTACGAGCAGTACTTC
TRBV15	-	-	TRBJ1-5	CATQIGTPNQPQHF	TGTGCCACCCAGATAGGAACCCCCAATCAGCCCCAGCATTTT
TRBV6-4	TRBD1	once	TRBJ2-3	CASSDSPGGNTQYF	TGTGCCAGCAGTGACAGCCCAGGGGGAAATACGCAGTATTTT
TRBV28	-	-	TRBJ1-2	CASSLYWGEGHYGYTF	TGTGCCAGCAGTTTATATTGGGGGGAGGGGCACTATGGCTACACCTTC
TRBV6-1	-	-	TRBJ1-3	CASSEYSLASGNTIYF	TGTGCCAGCAGTGAATACAGTTTGGCTTCAGGAAACACCATATATTTT
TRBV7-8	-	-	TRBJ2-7	CASSLVAGYEQYF	TGTGCCAGCAGCTTAGTCGCAGGGTACGAGCAGTACTTC
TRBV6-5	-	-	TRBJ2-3	CASSSSDGDTQYF	TGTGCCAGCAGTTCCTCGGATGGAGATACGCAGTATTTT
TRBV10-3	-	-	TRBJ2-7	CAISERTASSYEQYF	TGTGCCATCAGTGAGCGGACGGCCAGCTCCTACGAGCAGTACTTC
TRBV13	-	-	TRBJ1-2	CASSNRRDGYTF	TGTGCCAGCAGCAACCGACGGGATGGCTACACCTTC
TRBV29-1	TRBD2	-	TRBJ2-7	CSVDKGRGEQYF	TGCAGCGTTGATAAGGGGAGGGGCGAGCAGTACTTC
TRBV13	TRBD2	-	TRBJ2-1	CASSLTSGRFGGSYNEQFF	TGTGCCAGCAGCTTGACTAGCGGGAGATTCGGTGGGTCCTACAATGAGCAGTTCTTC
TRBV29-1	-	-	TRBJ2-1	CSVVTSSYNEQFF	TGCAGCGTGGTGACTAGCTCCTACAATGAGCAGTTCTTC
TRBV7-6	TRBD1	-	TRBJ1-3	CASSLVPLGQGGGRNTIYF	TGTGCCAGCAGCTTAGTGCCCCTGGGACAGGGCGGAGGTAGAAACACCATATATTTT
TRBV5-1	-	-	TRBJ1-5	CASSLTVDKNQPQHF	TGCGCCAGCAGTTTGACAGTTGACAAAAATCAGCCCCAGCATTTT
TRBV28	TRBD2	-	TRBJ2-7	CASSLLASGRPSYEQYF	TGTGCCAGCAGTTTACTGGCTAGCGGGAGGCCTTCCTACGAGCAGTACTTC
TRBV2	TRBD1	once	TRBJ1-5	CASRGTGNNQPQHF	TGTGCCAGCAGAGGGACAGGGAACAATCAGCCCCAGCATTTT
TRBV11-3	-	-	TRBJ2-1	CASSKALDSWEQFF	TGTGCCAGCAGCAAGGCACTAGATTCTTGGGAGCAGTTCTTC
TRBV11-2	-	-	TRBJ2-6	CASSFRPGANVLTF	TGTGCCAGCAGCTTCCGGCCTGGGGCCAACGTCCTGACTTTC
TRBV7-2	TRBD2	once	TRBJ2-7	CASSSFPGTSPYEQYF	TGTGCCAGCAGCTCCTTTCCCGGGACTAGTCCCTACGAGCAGTACTTC
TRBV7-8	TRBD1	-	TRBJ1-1	CASSLGGTGFGAFF	TGTGCCAGCAGCTTAGGGGGGACAGGGTTTGGGGCTTTCTTT
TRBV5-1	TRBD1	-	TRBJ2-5	CASSHGTGRETQYF	TGCGCCAGCAGCCACGGGACAGGGCGAGAGACCCAGTACTTC
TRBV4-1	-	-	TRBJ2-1	CASSHPLGGGGPYNEQFF	TGCGCCAGCAGCCATCCCCTGGGGGGGGGCGGCCCCTACAATGAGCAGTTCTTC
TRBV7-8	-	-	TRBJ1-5	CASSLSNRGFSNQPQHF	TGTGCCAGCAGCTTATCCAACCGGGGGTTTAGCAATCAGCCCCAGCATTTT
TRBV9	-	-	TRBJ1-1	CASSAGAGDTEAFF	TGTGCCAGCAGCGCCGGAGCGGGAGACACTGAAGCTTTCTTT
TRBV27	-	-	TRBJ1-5	CASSLGGLRNQPQHF	TGTGCCAGCAGTTTGGGGGGATTAAGGAATCAGCCCCAGCATTTT
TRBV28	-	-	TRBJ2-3	CASSLPPDTQYF	TGTGCCAGCAGTTTACCTCCAGATACGCAGTATTTT
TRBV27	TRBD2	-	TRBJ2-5	CASSPPPRLAGLKTQYF	TGTGCCAGCAGTCCCCCCCCGAGACTAGCGGGACTGAAGACCCAGTACTTC
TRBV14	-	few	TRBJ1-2	CASSQGTESGYTF	TGTGCCAGCAGCCAAGGAACGGAGAGCGGCTACACCTTC
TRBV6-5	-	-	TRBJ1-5	CASSPGHTNQPQHF	TGTGCCAGCAGTCCGGGACATACCAATCAGCCCCAGCATTTT
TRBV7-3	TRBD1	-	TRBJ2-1	CANHTGERAMGDEQFF	TGTGCCAACCACACAGGGGAACGGGCAATGGGTGATGAGCAGTTCTTC
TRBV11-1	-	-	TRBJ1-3	CASSFFSTSGNTIYF	TGTGCCAGCAGCTTCTTCTCTACCTCTGGAAACACCATATATTTT